The 14 T cell receptor beta chains below were found in one sample sequenced in a study of shared clonotypes between healthy human individuals. Assay: immunoSEQ multiplex PCR; the TCRdb copy retains only in-frame clones and omits some. The table has a few million clones, 90% to 95% seen once. CD45RO negativity and positive selection for CCR7 defined naive CD8 cells, a population that excluded terminally differentiated effector memory CD45RA+ cells. Material for sequencing was naive CD8+ T cells from PBMCs. The source is a young man in good health. Some clones in this sample may be carry-over from other donors' samples.

This clone has only a few counts. CDR3 protein: CASSDRWGEAFF. The CDR3 nucleotides are TGTGCCAGCAGTGATAGGTGGGGCGAAGCTTTCTTT. V usage is TRBV9 and J usage is TRBJ1-1; TRBD1 might be the D (5 bases). CDR3 length equals 12 residues. With 5 bases removed from V and 8 bases from J, the gap between germline ends came to 13 bases. Germline CDR1 and CDR2: SGDLS and YYNGEE.

This sequence joins TRBV9 and TRBJ2-7, with 9 bases aligning to TRBD1. Germline CDR1 is SGDLS and CDR2 is YYNGEE. The CDR3 is 18 amino acids. Trimming took 3 bases from V and 7 from J; bases not matched to a gene: 20. The DNA for the CDR3 is TGTGCCAGCAGCGCCACTGGCGGGACAGGGTTTCTCCCGAGGGAGCAGTACTTC. Amino acid sequence: CASSATGGTGFLPREQYF.

The chain employs TRBV7-2 and TRBJ2-2; 15 nucleotides line up with TRBD2. CDR1 SGHTA and CDR2 FQGNSA come from the germline V gene. This CDR3 is built from 19 residues. Unmatched junction bases numbered 9, after V lost 4 bases and J lost 3 bases. As DNA, the CDR3 is TGTGCCAGCAGCTCTTGGACTAGCGGGAGGGGTCGGGACACCGGGGAGCTGTTTTTT. Amino acids: CASSSWTSGRGRDTGELFF.

The V call is TRBV11-2, the J call TRBJ2-7; 10 bases match TRBD2. The junction had 12 bases not matched to a gene; V was cut back by 0 bases and J by 4 bases. CDR3 length: 18 amino acids. The V gene's germline CDR1 is SGHAT and CDR2 FQNNGV. CDR3 loop: CASSLDLAGVVRGYEQYF. DNA for the CDR3: TGTGCCAGCAGCTTAGATCTAGCGGGAGTAGTGAGGGGATACGAGCAGTACTTC.

The rearrangement uses TRBV28 and TRBJ1-5, with D maybe TRBD1 (5 bases). From germline, CDR1 is MDHEN and CDR2 SYDVKM. The CDR3 loop spans 15 amino acids. V lost 5 bases, J lost 2 bases, and 13 bases lay in between. The CDR3 bases are TGTGCCAGCAGTCCGTTCAGGGAGGGCAATCAGCCCCAGCATTTT. Translating gives CASSPFREGNQPQHF. The full variable domain, rest sourced from reference TRBV28 and TRBJ1-5, is DVKVTQSSRYLVKRTGEKVFLECVQDMDHENMFWYRQDPGLGLRLIYFSYDVKMKEKGDIPEGYSVSREKKERFSLILESASTNQTSMYLCASSPFREGNQPQHFGDGTRLSIL.

The chain uses TRBV10-3 and TRBJ2-7; 10 bases are a match to TRBD2. The CDR3 is 16 amino acids. In germline, CDR1 is ENHRY, CDR2 SYGVKD. J lost 5 bases, V lost 0 bases, and 7 bases had no gene match. The CDR3 DNA reads TGTGCCATCAGTGAGTCGAGTTCTAGCGGGAGAAACGAGCAGTACTTC. Its translation is CAISESSSSGRNEQYF.

Only one count was recorded for this clone. This chain joins TRBV11-2 and TRBJ2-1; TRBD1 agrees at 10 bases. Trimming took 1 base from V and 6 from J; bases not matched to a gene: 6. CDR1 is SGHAT and CDR2 is FQNNGV in the germline V gene. The CDR3 spans 16 residues. This CDR3 is CASSLGGQGKGNEQFF. CDR3 DNA sequence: TGTGCCAGCAGCTTAGGGGGACAGGGGAAGGGCAATGAGCAGTTCTTC.

The rearrangement joins TRBV6-4 to TRBJ1-5, with D possibly matching TRBD1 (6 bases). Trimming took off 2 bases at V and 2 bases at J, with 22 bases between the two ends. The CDR3 runs to 19 residues. Per the germline V gene, CDR1 is MRHNA and CDR2 is SNTAGT. The CDR3 DNA reads TGTGCCAGCAGTGACCCCAGGCAGGGGACTACTATACGCAATCAGCCCCAGCATTTT. Translated, it gives CASSDPRQGTTIRNQPQHF.

The genes are TRBV28 and TRBJ2-1, with D uncertain. Germline V gene lookup returns CDR1 MDHEN and CDR2 SYDVKM. Deletions cut 6 bases from V and 0 bases from J, with 21 bases between. The CDR3 is 18 amino acids. The CDR3 region is CASSPSYIYVSSYNEQFF. The CDR3 nucleotides are TGTGCCAGCAGCCCGTCGTATATTTACGTTAGCTCCTACAATGAGCAGTTCTTC. Supplemented by reference TRBV28 and TRBJ2-1, the full variable domain reads DVKVTQSSRYLVKRTGEKVFLECVQDMDHENMFWYRQDPGLGLRLIYFSYDVKMKEKGDIPEGYSVSREKKERFSLILESASTNQTSMYLCASSPSYIYVSSYNEQFFGPGTRLTVL.

This rearrangement joins TRBV10-1 to TRBJ2-1, with D possibly being TRBD1 (6 bases). Germline V gives CDR1 WNHNN, CDR2 SYGVQD (reference sequence). V was shortened by 3 bases and J by 7 bases, with 16 bases between the two germline ends. CDR3 length: 15 amino acids. The CDR3 loop reads CASSEITGSWNEQFF. For the CDR3, the DNA is TGCGCCAGCAGTGAAATCACAGGGAGTTGGAATGAGCAGTTCTTC.

J is TRBJ1-2 and V is TRBV10-3, with a tentative D call TRBD1 (5 bases). The CDR3 loop spans 16 amino acids. Germline V lookup: CDR1 ENHRY, CDR2 SYGVKD. The ends were cut back, 7 bases at V and 2 bases at J, with 20 bases in the middle. CDR3 nucleotides: TGTGCCATCACCCAGGGTATTCGTGACCACAACTATGGCTACACCTTC. As protein: CAITQGIRDHNYGYTF.

This clone was detected once. This rearrangement joins TRBV28 to TRBJ2-7; 7 positions match TRBD2. J was trimmed by 0 bases and V by 3 bases; bases with no gene match: 8. Looked up from germline, CDR1 is MDHEN and CDR2 is SYDVKM. The CDR3 runs 16 residues. The CDR3 bases are TGTGCCAGCAGTTTTCCGCGGCTAGCGGCCTCCTACGAGCAGTACTTC. Encoded protein: CASSFPRLAASYEQYF.

This chain joins TRBV11-2 and TRBJ2-7, with TRBD1 identical over 7 bases. The germline V gene encodes CDR1 SGHAT and CDR2 FQNNGV. The junction had 4 bases not matched to a gene; V was cut back by 5 bases and J by 3 bases. This CDR3 contains 13 residues. CDR3 amino acids: CASSEGTVYEQYF. CDR3 nucleotide sequence: TGTGCCAGCAGCGAAGGGACAGTCTACGAGCAGTACTTC.

V and J are TRBV6-5 and TRBJ2-5; 7 nucleotides align to TRBD1. J lost 2 bases, V lost 6 bases, and 9 bases had no gene match. This CDR3 region has 15 residues. The germline gives CDR1 MNHEY, CDR2 SVGAGI. This CDR3 reads CASRPGTVPQETQYF. CDR3 in DNA: TGTGCCAGCAGGCCCGGGACAGTACCACAAGAGACCCAGTACTTC.